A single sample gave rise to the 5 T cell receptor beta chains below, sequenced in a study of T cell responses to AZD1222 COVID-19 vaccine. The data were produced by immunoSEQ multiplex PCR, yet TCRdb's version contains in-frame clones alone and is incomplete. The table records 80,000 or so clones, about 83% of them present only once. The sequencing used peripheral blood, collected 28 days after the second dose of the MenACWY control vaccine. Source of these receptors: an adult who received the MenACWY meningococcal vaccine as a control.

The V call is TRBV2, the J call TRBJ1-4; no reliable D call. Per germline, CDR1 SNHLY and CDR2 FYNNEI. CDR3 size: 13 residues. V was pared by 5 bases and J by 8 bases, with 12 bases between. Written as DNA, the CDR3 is TGTGCCAGCAGTTTTACGGTGGGAGAAAAACTGTTTTTT. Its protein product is CASSFTVGEKLFF. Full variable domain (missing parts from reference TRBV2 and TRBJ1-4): EPEVTQTPSHQVTQMGQEVILRCVPISNHLYFYWYRQILGQKVEFLVSFYNNEISEKSEIFDDQFSVERPDGSNFTLKIRSTKLEDSAMYFCASSFTVGEKLFFGSGTQLSVL.

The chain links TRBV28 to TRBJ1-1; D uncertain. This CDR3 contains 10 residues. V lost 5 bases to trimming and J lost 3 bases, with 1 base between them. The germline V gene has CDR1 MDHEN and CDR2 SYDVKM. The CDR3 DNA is TGTGCCAGCAGTGACACTGAAGCTTTCTTT. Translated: CASSDTEAFF.

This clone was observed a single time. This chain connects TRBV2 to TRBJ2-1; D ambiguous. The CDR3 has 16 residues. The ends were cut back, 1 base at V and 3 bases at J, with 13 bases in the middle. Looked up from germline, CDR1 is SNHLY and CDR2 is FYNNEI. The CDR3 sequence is CASSEGVAGYYNEQFF. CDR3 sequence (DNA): TGTGCCAGCAGTGAAGGAGTGGCTGGGTACTACAATGAGCAGTTCTTC.

In nucleotides, the CDR3 is TGCGCCAGCAGCTTGGTGGGCCACACAGATACGCAGTATTTT. This sequence encodes CASSLVGHTDTQYF. The rearrangement uses TRBV5-1 and TRBJ2-3; D is ambiguous. Germline CDR1 and CDR2: SGHRS and YFSETQ. Trimming stripped 0 bases from V and 2 bases from J, with 7 bases between. The CDR3 runs 14 residues.

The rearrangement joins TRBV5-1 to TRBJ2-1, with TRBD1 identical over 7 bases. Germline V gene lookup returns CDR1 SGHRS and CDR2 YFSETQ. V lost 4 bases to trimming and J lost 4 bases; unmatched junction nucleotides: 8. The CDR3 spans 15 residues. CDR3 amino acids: CASSLTGLTYNEQFF. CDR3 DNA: TGCGCCAGCAGCCTGACAGGGTTGACTTACAATGAGCAGTTCTTC.